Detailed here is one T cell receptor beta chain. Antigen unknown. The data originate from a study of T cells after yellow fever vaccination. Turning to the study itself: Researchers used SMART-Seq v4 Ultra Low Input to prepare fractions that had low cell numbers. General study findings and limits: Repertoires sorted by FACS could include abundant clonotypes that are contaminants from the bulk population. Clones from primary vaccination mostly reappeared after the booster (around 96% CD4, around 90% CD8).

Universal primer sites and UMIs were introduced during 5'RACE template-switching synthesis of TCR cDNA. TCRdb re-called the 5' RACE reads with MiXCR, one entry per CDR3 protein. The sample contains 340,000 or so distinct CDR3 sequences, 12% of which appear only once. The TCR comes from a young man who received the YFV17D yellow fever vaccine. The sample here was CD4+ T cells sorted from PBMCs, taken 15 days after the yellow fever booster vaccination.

The CDR3 coding sequence is TGTGCCAGCAGCTTAGTTCCAGGAGAGGATACGCAGTATTTT. Translation gives CASSLVPGEDTQYF. The chain uses TRBV7-8 and TRBJ2-3, with D hard to call. Germline lookup yields CDR1 SGHVS and CDR2 FQNEAQ. The CDR3 length is 14 residues. The V and J ends lost 1 base and 6 bases respectively, with 11 bases between them. The full variable domain, completed using reference TRBV7-8 and TRBJ2-3, is GAGVSQSPRYKVAKRGQDVALRCDPISGHVSLFWYQQALGQGPEFLTYFQNEAQLDKSGLPSDRFFAERPEGSVSTLKIQRTQQEDSAVYLCASSLVPGEDTQYFGPGTRLTVL.